These 21 T cell receptor beta chains came from one sample sequenced in a study of control samples from healthy donors and cancer patients. TCRdb's copy holds only in-frame clones and misses some; the assay was immunoSEQ multiplex PCR. The table has about 80,000 clones, under 90% seen once; the top ten hold 4.5% to 7%. Sequences were obtained from blood. The receptor source for this set is a man aged 45-65 years in good health.

CDR3 nucleotides: TGTGCCAGTCACTCATTGACCGGGACAGTGAACACTGAAGCTTTCTTT. This sequence encodes CASHSLTGTVNTEAFF. The chain recombines TRBV19 with TRBJ1-1, with 7 bases identical to TRBD1. After removal of 8 bases from V and 0 bases from J, the junction contained 12 bases not matched to a gene. The CDR3 covers 16 residues. The germline gives CDR1 LNHDA, CDR2 SQIVND (reference sequence). Full variable domain (remainder filled in from reference TRBV19 and TRBJ1-1): DGGITQSPKYLFRKEGQNVTLSCEQNLNHDAMYWYRQDPGQGLRLIYYSQIVNDFQKGDIAEGYSVSREKKESFPLTVTSAQKNPTAFYLCASHSLTGTVNTEAFFGQGTRLTVV.

The chain has TRBV6-5 and TRBJ1-2, with D tentatively TRBD1 (5 bases). The germline V and J ends were trimmed by 6 bases and 0 bases, with 11 bases remaining between them. The CDR3 totals 14 residues. Germline V gene data show CDR1 as MNHEY and CDR2 as SVGAGI. The CDR3 sequence: CASRRQIANYGYTF. The DNA for the CDR3 is TGTGCCAGCAGACGACAGATTGCTAACTATGGCTACACCTTC.

The genes are TRBV5-1 and TRBJ2-7; D tentatively reads TRBD1 or TRBD2 (5 bases each). The CDR3 sequence is 14 residues long. Trimming stripped 1 base from V and 6 bases from J, with 14 bases between. Germline V gives CDR1 SGHRS, CDR2 YFSETQ. This CDR3 is CASSLISSGGEQYF. As DNA, the CDR3 is TGCGCCAGCAGCTTGATTTCCAGTGGGGGCGAGCAGTACTTC.

The V call is TRBV18, the J call TRBJ2-7; no clear D. The germline CDR1 and CDR2 sequences are KGHSH and LQKENI. The CDR3 has 12 amino acids. Trimming pared 2 bases from V and 2 bases from J, leaving 4 bases between. The chain's CDR3 is CASSPGPYEQYF. The CDR3 DNA sequence: TGTGCCAGCTCACCAGGCCCCTACGAGCAGTACTTC.

The chain combines TRBV15 with TRBJ1-5, with D possibly TRBD1 on 6 matching bases. CDR3 length: 15 residues. The ends were cut back, 0 bases at V and 7 bases at J, with 13 bases in the middle. Germline values: CDR1 LNHNV, CDR2 YYDKDF (reference sequence). The CDR3 loop is CATSRDYGGAQPQHF. The CDR3 DNA sequence: TGTGCCACCAGCAGAGATTACGGGGGGGCCCAGCCCCAGCATTTT.

CDR3 nucleotide sequence: TGTGCCAGTAGTCCAGTCCCGGCCGTGACAGGGACCTTCTATAGCAATCAGCCCCAGCATTTT. Its protein product is CASSPVPAVTGTFYSNQPQHF. The chain combines TRBV19 with TRBJ1-5, with TRBD1 matching over 7 bases. Germline values: CDR1 LNHDA, CDR2 SQIVND (reference sequence). The CDR3 sequence is 21 residues long. V lost 5 bases to trimming and J lost 0 bases; unmatched junction nucleotides: 22.

The chain uses TRBV5-1 and TRBJ1-3; unclear D gene. This CDR3 is 13 amino acids long. V shed 5 bases and J shed 0 bases, with 6 bases lying between them. Germline CDR1 reads SGHRS; CDR2 reads YFSETQ. In nucleotides, the CDR3 is TGCGCCAGCAGTGACATCTCTGGAAACACCATATATTTT. It is translated as CASSDISGNTIYF.

This rearrangement joins TRBV4-1 to TRBJ2-1; the D is unclear. This CDR3 contains 15 residues. With 0 bases removed from V and 0 bases from J, the gap between germline ends came to 6 bases. Per germline, CDR1 MGHRA and CDR2 YSYEKL. The CDR3 spells CASSQDFSSYNEQFF. DNA of the CDR3: TGCGCCAGCAGCCAAGACTTTAGCTCCTACAATGAGCAGTTCTTC.

The chain couples TRBV3-1 (or the pseudogene TRBV3-2) to TRBJ2-7; D possibly matches TRBD1 or TRBD2 (5 bases each). The CDR3 totals 17 residues. The germline V and J ends were trimmed by 0 bases and 2 bases, with 17 bases remaining between them. Per the germline V gene, CDR1 is LGHDT and CDR2 is YNNKEL (reference sequence). The CDR3 region has the DNA TGTGCCAGCAGCCAAGAAAGAGAAGGGACGGAGGCCTACGAGCAGTACTTC. Amino acids: CASSQEREGTEAYEQYF.

The V gene is TRBV3-1 (or the pseudogene TRBV3-2), the J gene TRBJ1-1; 7 nucleotides line up with TRBD1. The CDR3 is made up of 15 amino acids. Germline trimming cut 4 bases from V and 2 bases from J; bases unmatched to any gene: 7. The germline V gene encodes CDR1 LGHDT and CDR2 YNNKEL (reference sequence). CDR3 amino acids: CASSRVGTENTEAFF. Written as DNA, the CDR3 is TGTGCCAGCAGCCGGGTCGGGACAGAAAACACTGAAGCTTTCTTT.

The chain carries TRBV7-2 and TRBJ2-7; TRBD1 matches 7 bases. The CDR3 runs 14 residues. Germline assignment: CDR1 SGHTA and CDR2 FQGNSA. The V gene end was trimmed by 5 bases and the J gene end by 0 bases; junction bases not matched to a gene: 4. DNA for the CDR3: TGTGCCAGCAGCCTCTGGGACAGCTCCTACGAGCAGTACTTC. Translating it yields CASSLWDSSYEQYF. The full variable domain, rest sourced from reference TRBV7-2 and TRBJ2-7, is GAGVSQSPSNKVTEKGKDVELRCDPISGHTALYWYRQSLGQGLEFLIYFQGNSAPDKSGLPSDRFSAERTGGSVSTLTIQRTQQEDSAVYLCASSLWDSSYEQYFGPGTRLTVT.

V gene TRBV5-6 combines with J gene TRBJ1-2; D is unresolved. CDR3 length: 16 residues. From germline, CDR1 is SGHDT and CDR2 YYEEEE. V lost 4 bases and J lost 0, with 16 bases in between. CDR3 nucleotides: TGTGCCAGCAGCGACGGACCGAGCAAGGCTAACTATGGCTACACCTTC. Translated, it gives CASSDGPSKANYGYTF.

The chain uses TRBV27 and TRBJ1-2; 7 nucleotides agree with TRBD1. Trimming took 4 bases from V and 7 from J; bases not matched to a gene: 6. Germline CDR1 reads MNHEY; CDR2 reads SMNVEV (reference sequence). The CDR3 has 13 amino acids. CDR3 sequence reads: CASSSTGVGGYTF. The CDR3 nucleotides are TGTGCCAGCAGTTCAACAGGGGTGGGTGGCTACACCTTC.

The chain is built from TRBV15 and TRBJ1-2, with D possibly matching TRBD1 (6 bases). V shed 0 bases and J shed 10 bases, with 15 bases lying between them. CDR3 length equals 14 residues. CDR1 and CDR2 (germline): LNHNV, YYDKDF (reference sequence). CDR3 nucleotides: TGTGCCACCAGCAGAGATCGGCGCGGACAGACCTACACCTTC. This translates into CATSRDRRGQTYTF. Full variable domain (remainder filled in from reference TRBV15 and TRBJ1-2): DAMVIQNPRYQVTQFGKPVTLSCSQTLNHNVMYWYQQKSSQAPKLLFHYYDKDFNNEADTPDNFQSRRPNTSFCFLDIRSPGLGDTAMYLCATSRDRRGQTYTFGSGTRLTVV.

The rearrangement joins TRBV27 to TRBJ1-1; D not resolved. V was cut by 5 bases and J by 1 base, with 8 bases left in between. Germline V gene data show CDR1 as MNHEY and CDR2 as SMNVEV (reference sequence). CDR3 length: 13 residues. The chain's CDR3 is CASSPGGNTEAFF. The CDR3 DNA reads as TGTGCCAGCAGTCCGGGTGGGAACACTGAAGCTTTCTTT.

This clone has just a few counts. This CDR3 reads CASTPGQKQRSTGELFF. In DNA, the CDR3 is TGTGCCAGCACCCCGGGACAGAAACAACGAAGCACCGGGGAGCTGTTTTTT. V is TRBV5-6 and J is TRBJ2-2; 7 nucleotides line up with TRBD1. Germline values: CDR1 SGHDT, CDR2 YYEEEE. The V gene end was trimmed by 6 bases and the J gene end by 4 bases; junction bases not matched to a gene: 15. CDR3 length: 17 residues.

Concerning this clone: This sample includes further DNA sequences coding for the same CDR3. V usage is TRBV6-5 and J usage is TRBJ1-6; the D is unclear. The germline V gene encodes CDR1 MNHEY and CDR2 SVGAGI. This CDR3 is 15 amino acids long. Trimming left V 5 bases short and J 5 bases short, with 13 bases between. The CDR3 region has the DNA TGTGCCAGCAGTCGAGAGGCAGGCAATAATTCACCCCTCCACTTT. Translating gives CASSREAGNNSPLHF.

The rearrangement links TRBV14 to TRBJ2-5; a weak D match, TRBD1 (5 bases). V dropped 1 base and J dropped 5 bases, with 14 bases sitting between them. In germline, CDR1 is SGHDN, CDR2 FVKESK. This CDR3 has 15 amino acids. The CDR3 protein is CASSQGQISGETQYF. CDR3 sequence (DNA): TGTGCCAGCAGCCAAGGGCAGATTTCAGGGGAGACCCAGTACTTC.

There are a few counts of this clone. This chain joins TRBV27 and TRBJ1-6; D not resolved. The CDR3 spans 15 residues. Per germline, CDR1 MNHEY and CDR2 SMNVEV (reference sequence). Trimming stripped 6 bases from V and 0 bases from J, with 9 bases between. DNA of the CDR3: TGTGCCAGCAGACCCCTAAGCTCCTATAATTCACCCCTCCACTTT. As protein: CASRPLSSYNSPLHF.

This clone was detected only once. The gene calls are TRBV29-1 and TRBJ1-1; D not certain. Germline lookup yields CDR1 SQVTM and CDR2 ANQGSEA. This CDR3 has 12 amino acids. V was shortened by 4 bases and J by 1 base, with 7 bases between the two germline ends. The CDR3 sequence: CSVVMQNTEAFF. CDR3 nucleotide sequence: TGCAGCGTTGTCATGCAGAACACTGAAGCTTTCTTT.

The chain has TRBV19 and TRBJ2-2; 12 bases agree with TRBD2. This CDR3 spans 15 amino acids. V lost 7 bases and J lost 6; bases outside the gene matches: 6. Germline values: CDR1 LNHDA, CDR2 SQIVND (reference sequence). The CDR3 region is CASTPSGGVSGELFF. CDR3 DNA sequence: TGTGCCAGTACTCCTAGCGGGGGGGTCTCCGGGGAGCTGTTTTTT.